This TCR beta chain was captured by sequencing in a study of T-cell memory formation after mild COVID-19. Germline CDR1 is MNHEY and CDR2 is SVGEGT. This CDR3 region has 16 residues. Trimming pared 0 bases from V and 1 base from J, leaving 12 bases between. Each CDR3 protein is one row after TCRdb ran MiXCR on the 5' RACE reads. Among roughly 170,000 distinct CDR3 sequences listed, roughly a fifth were seen once. The sequencing sample was made of PBMCs or a T cell subset sorted from them (not recorded which). The TCR was taken from an adult woman who had mild COVID-19 (a few samples of this study predate the infection). Cell type and time point are not known. The V call is TRBV6-2 or TRBV6-3, the J call TRBJ1-1; perhaps TRBD1 as D (5 bases). The CDR3 region has the DNA TGTGCCAGCAGTTACTCGAGCAGGGAAGGGAACACTGAAGCTTTCTTT. Residues: CASSYSSREGNTEAFF.